The next 3 T cell receptor beta chains were all read from a single sample in a study of beta chain features in type 1 diabetes. Reverse transcription of all isolated RNA meant that expressed TCRB transcripts were sequenced. Repertoires were generated with immunoSEQ multiplex PCR, while TCRdb's copy carries only in-frame clones and drops some. The sample gives some 45,000 clones, about 51% of which show up once; 2.1% is in the top ten. Sequenced: Tregs from blood. These receptors were obtained from a woman between 18 and 30 years old in good health.

The chain is built from TRBV28 and TRBJ2-7; no clear D. There are 17 residues in the CDR3. Trimming took 7 bases from V and 5 from J, leaving 27 bases between them. CDR1 MDHEN and CDR2 SYDVKM come from the germline V gene. CDR3: CASIPTTGPRLGNEQYF. CDR3 DNA sequence: TGTGCCAGCATTCCCACGACGGGTCCGAGGCTAGGTAACGAGCAGTACTTC.

This clone was counted only a few times. The chain links TRBV5-1 to TRBJ1-2; tentatively, D is TRBD1 (6 bases). The V end was cut by 0 bases, the J end by 5 bases, with 14 bases between. Germline CDR1 is SGHRS and CDR2 is YFSETQ. The CDR3 has 15 residues. CDR3 amino acids: CASSLDGQPRYGYTF. The CDR3 nucleotides are TGCGCCAGCAGCTTGGACGGACAGCCTAGGTATGGCTACACCTTC.

This clone was detected a few times. The chain joins TRBV6-6 to TRBJ1-1, with 8 positions matching TRBD1. The junction had 4 bases not matched to a gene; V was cut back by 6 bases and J by 4 bases. The CDR3 is 13 amino acids. CDR1 and CDR2 from the germline V gene are MNHNY and SVGAGI (reference sequence). CDR3 nucleotides: TGTGCCAGCAGAGACAGGGGCGGCACTGAAGCTTTCTTT. It specifies CASRDRGGTEAFF.